This T cell receptor (beta chain) was observed in a study of early T cells in non-severe SARS-CoV-2 infection. Study information: Sequencing of bulk RNA from unsorted whole blood was done, without chain pairing.

Individual cDNA molecules were tagged with unique molecular identifiers, the study reported. TCRdb independently ran MiXCR on the 5' RACE reads; one entry per CDR3 protein. The sample consists of roughly 56,000 distinct CDR3 sequences, over 12% of them appearing once. Study conclusions and caveats: VDJdb-based annotation leaned toward anti-spike CD8 responses and missed private and CD4 specificities.

This clonotype has a count of ten or more. Antigen unknown. The CDR3 consists of 15 residues. Between the trimmed V and J ends, which lost 6 bases and 0 bases, there was a span of 15 bases. Per the germline V gene, CDR1 is SQVTM and CDR2 is ANQGSEA. The source material was whole blood, sampled at baseline. The receptor's source is an adult who was a healthcare worker with PCR-confirmed SARS-CoV-2 infection or an uninfected control (not recorded which). This chain joins TRBV29-1 and TRBJ2-1, with D possibly matching TRBD2 (6 bases). The CDR3 nucleotides are TGCAGCGTAGGAGTTGGACTAAGCTCCTACAATGAGCAGTTCTTC. It encodes CSVGVGLSSYNEQFF.